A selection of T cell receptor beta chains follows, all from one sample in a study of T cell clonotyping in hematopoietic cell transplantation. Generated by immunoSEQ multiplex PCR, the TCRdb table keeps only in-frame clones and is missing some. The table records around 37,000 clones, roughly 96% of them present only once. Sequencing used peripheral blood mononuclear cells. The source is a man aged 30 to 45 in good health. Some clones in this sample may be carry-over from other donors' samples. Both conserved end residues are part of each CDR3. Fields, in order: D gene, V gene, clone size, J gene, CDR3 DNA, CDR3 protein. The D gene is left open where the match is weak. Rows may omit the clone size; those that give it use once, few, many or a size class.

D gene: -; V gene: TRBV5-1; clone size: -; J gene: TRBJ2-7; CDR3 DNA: TGCGCCAGCAGCTTGGGGGGGACCTCCTACGAGCAGTACTTC; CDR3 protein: CASSLGGTSYEQYF
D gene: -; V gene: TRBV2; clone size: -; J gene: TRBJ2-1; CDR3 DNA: TGTGCCAGGAGGGTACTCAGTGAGCAGTTCTTC; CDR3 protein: CARRVLSEQFF
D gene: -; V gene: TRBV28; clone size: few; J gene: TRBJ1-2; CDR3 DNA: TGTGCCAGCAGATTGTCCGCAGATAACTATGGCTACACCTTC; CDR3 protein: CASRLSADNYGYTF
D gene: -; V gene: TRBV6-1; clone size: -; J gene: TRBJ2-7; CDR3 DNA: TGTGCCAGCAGTGGTCGAGGGTCCTCCTACGAGCAGTACTTC; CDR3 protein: CASSGRGSSYEQYF
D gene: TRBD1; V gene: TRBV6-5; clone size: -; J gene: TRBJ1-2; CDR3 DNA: TGTGCCAGCAGTTACGAAGGAGGGGGCCGCTCTTTGGGGTACACCTTC; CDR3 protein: CASSYEGGGRSLGYTF
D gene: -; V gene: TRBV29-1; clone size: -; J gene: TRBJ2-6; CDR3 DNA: TGCAGCGTTGAACGGGGTGGGGCCAACGTCCTGACTTTC; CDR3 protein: CSVERGGANVLTF
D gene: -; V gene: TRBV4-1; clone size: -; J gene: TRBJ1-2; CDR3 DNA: TGCGCCAGCAGCCAAGCGGACAGCGATCGGAGGTATGGCTACACCTTC; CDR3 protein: CASSQADSDRRYGYTF
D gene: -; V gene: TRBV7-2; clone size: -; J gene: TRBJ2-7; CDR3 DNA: TGTGCCAGCAGCTTCGGGGCGGGACGCTACGAGCAGTACTTC; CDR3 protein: CASSFGAGRYEQYF
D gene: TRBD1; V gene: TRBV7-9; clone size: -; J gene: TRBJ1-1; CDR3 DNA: TGTGCCACCTCAGAGGGGCAGGGGGCGTCTGAAGCTTTCTTT; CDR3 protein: CATSEGQGASEAFF
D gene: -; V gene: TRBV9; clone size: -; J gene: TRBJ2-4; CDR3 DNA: TGTGCCAGCAGCGTAGATCAGGGACAAAACATTCAGTACTTC; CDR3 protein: CASSVDQGQNIQYF
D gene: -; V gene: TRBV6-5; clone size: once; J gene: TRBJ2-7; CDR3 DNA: TGTGCCAGCAGGTCCTCGATTGAGTTCGGGGAGCAGTACTTC; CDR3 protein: CASRSSIEFGEQYF
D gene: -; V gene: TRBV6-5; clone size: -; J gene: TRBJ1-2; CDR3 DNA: TGTGCCAGCAGTCTCGGGGACAACTATGGCTACACCTTC; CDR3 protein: CASSLGDNYGYTF
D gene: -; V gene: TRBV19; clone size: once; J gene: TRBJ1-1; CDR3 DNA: TGTGCCAGTAGTCTCCTACCCTGGGACACCACGAACACTGAAGCTTTCTTT; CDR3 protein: CASSLLPWDTTNTEAFF
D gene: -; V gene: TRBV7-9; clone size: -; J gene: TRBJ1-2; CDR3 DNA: TGTGCCAGCACCCCGACGACAGCAAATAACTATGGCTACACCTTC; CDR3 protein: CASTPTTANNYGYTF
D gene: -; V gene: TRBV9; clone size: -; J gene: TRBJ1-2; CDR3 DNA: TGTGCCAGCAGCGGTTTACGGCGCCAGGGTGGCTACACCTTC; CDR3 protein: CASSGLRRQGGYTF
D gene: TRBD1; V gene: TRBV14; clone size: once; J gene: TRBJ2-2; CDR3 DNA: TGTGCCAGCAGCCTCGAATTAAGGGGGCCCGGGGAGCTGTTTTTT; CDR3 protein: CASSLELRGPGELFF
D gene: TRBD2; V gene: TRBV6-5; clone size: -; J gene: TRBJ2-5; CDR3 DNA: TGTGCCAGCCAGACTAGCGGGTCCCTCCAAGAGACCCAGTACTTC; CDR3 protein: CASQTSGSLQETQYF
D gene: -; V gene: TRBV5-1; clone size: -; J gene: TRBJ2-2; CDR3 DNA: TGCGCCAGCAACTCCCCAGGGGACACCGGGGAGCTGTTTTTT; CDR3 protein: CASNSPGDTGELFF
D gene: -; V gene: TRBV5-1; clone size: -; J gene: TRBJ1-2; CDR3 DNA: TGCGCCAGCAGCTTGGCCGGGGGGGAGGAGGATGGCTACACCTTC; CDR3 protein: CASSLAGGEEDGYTF
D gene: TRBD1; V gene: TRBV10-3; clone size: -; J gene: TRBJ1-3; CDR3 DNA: TGTGCCATCAGGACAGGGCCCTCTGGAAACACCATATATTTT; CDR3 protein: CAIRTGPSGNTIYF
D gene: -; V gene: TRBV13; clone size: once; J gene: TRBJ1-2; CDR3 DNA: TGTGCCAGCAGCTTAGGAAGGCTCAGCTATGGCTACACCTTC; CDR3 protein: CASSLGRLSYGYTF
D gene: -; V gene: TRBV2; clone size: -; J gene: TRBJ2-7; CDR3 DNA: TGTGCCAGCAGTAGGGCTCACGGTTCCTACGAGCAGTACTTC; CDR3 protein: CASSRAHGSYEQYF
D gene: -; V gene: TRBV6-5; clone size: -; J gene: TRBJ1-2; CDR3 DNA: TGTGCCAGCAGTACTAGGGGGGCTGGCTACACCTTC; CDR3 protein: CASSTRGAGYTF
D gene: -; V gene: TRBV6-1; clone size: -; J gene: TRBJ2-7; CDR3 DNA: TGTGCCAGCAGTGAAGCCAGCCTCTACGAGCAGTACTTC; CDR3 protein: CASSEASLYEQYF
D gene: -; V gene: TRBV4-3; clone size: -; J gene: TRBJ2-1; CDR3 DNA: TGCGCCAGCAGCCCCCTAGGTCCTAGCGAGAACAATGAGCAGTTCTTC; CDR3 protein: CASSPLGPSENNEQFF
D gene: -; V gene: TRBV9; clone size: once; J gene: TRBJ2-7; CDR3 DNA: TGTGCCAGCAGCGCCCGGGATTTACTTTACGAGCAGTACTTC; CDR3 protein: CASSARDLLYEQYF
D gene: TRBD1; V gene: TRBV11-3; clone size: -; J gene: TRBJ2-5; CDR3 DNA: TGTGCCAGCAGCTTATACAGGGGGCAAGAGACCCAGTACTTC; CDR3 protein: CASSLYRGQETQYF
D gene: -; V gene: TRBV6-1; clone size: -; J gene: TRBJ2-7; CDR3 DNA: TGTGCCAGCTCTGTCGTATACCTCTACGAGCAGTACTTC; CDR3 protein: CASSVVYLYEQYF
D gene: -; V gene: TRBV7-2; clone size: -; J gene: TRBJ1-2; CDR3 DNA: TGTGCCAGCAGCTTAGGGGGGGAGTCCGGCTACACCTTC; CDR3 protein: CASSLGGESGYTF
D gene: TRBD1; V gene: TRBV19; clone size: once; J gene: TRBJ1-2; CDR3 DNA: TGTGCCAGTAGTATAGATCGGAGGACAGGGCCGTACTATGGCTACACCTTC; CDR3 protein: CASSIDRRTGPYYGYTF
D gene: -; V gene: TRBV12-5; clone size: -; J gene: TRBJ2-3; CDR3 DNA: TGTGCTAGTGGTTGGGGGTTCGCAGATACGCAGTATTTT; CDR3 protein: CASGWGFADTQYF
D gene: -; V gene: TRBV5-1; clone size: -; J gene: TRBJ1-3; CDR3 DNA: TGCGCCAGCACGGGCGAAGTCGGAAACACCATATATTTT; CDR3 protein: CASTGEVGNTIYF
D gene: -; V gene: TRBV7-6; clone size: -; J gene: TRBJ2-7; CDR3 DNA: TGTGCCAGCAGCTTAGAAGGGACCGGCTTGTACGAGCAGTACTTC; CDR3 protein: CASSLEGTGLYEQYF
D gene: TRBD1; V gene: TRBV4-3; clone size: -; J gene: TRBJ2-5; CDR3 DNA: TGCGCCAGCAGCTTTGGGACAGGGGAAGAGACCCAGTACTTC; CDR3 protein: CASSFGTGEETQYF
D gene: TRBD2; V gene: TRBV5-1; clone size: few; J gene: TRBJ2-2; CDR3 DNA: TGCGCCAGCAGCATACTAGCGGGAGGTGAAACCGGGGAGCTGTTTTTT; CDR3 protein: CASSILAGGETGELFF
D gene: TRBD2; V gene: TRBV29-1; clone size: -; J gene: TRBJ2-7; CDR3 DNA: TGCAGCGTTGATTGGGATAGCGGGATTGCCTACGAGCAGTACTTC; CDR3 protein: CSVDWDSGIAYEQYF
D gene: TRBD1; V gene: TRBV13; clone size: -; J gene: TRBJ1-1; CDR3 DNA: TGTGCCAGCAGGATTACAGGGGGGGTGAACACTGAAGCTTTCTTT; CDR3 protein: CASRITGGVNTEAFF